The clone carrying this TCR beta chain was counted between two and nine times. RNA transcripts provided the source from which TCR beta CDR3 regions were amplified. The study used the HTBI primer set for a first-round RT-PCR of the TCR CDR3. In TCRdb, the multiplex PCR reads were re-called with MiXCR into one record per CDR3 protein. The table shows 400,000 to 500,000 distinct CDR3 sequences, with approximately 13% occurring only once. V shed 0 bases and J shed 1 base, with 8 bases lying between them. CDR3 size: 15 residues. The germline V gene has CDR1 WSHSY and CDR2 SAAADI. This specimen comes from a study of T cells in Graves' hyperthyroidism and ophthalmopathy.

Sequences were obtained from blood. V is TRBV10-2 and J is TRBJ2-3; D call uncertain. The sequence was obtained from a woman under 30 with Graves' hyperthyroidism. DNA of the CDR3: TGCGCCAGCAGTGAGTCTAGAAAAGGCACAGATACGCAGTATTTT. It yields the protein CASSESRKGTDTQYF.